These 3 T cell receptor beta chains share one sample of origin, sequenced in a study of cytomegalovirus exposure and HLA in healthy donors. Here immunoSEQ multiplex PCR was the method, and the copy in TCRdb shows in-frame clones only, minus some. The sample has 120,000 or so clones, about 87% seen once; the top ten hold about 1.8%. Sequencing was done on a sample of PBMCs. The receptors derive from a young man in good health and CMV-seronegative.

A word on this clone: At one of its ends the junction is not consistent with the germline gene, which may arise from a read error. CDR3: CARPGRGYGHTF. CDR3 DNA sequence: TGTGCCAGGCCCGGACGGGGTTATGGCCACACCTTC. J is TRBJ1-2 and V is TRBV10-3; D is uncertain. From germline, CDR1 is ENHRY and CDR2 SYGVKD. The CDR3 length is 12 residues.

The chain recombines TRBV5-4 with TRBJ1-5, with D unresolved. Per the germline V gene, CDR1 is SGHNT and CDR2 is YYREEE (reference sequence). V was shortened by 0 bases and J by 6 bases, with 13 bases between the two germline ends. This CDR3 has 15 amino acids. CDR3 nucleotides: TGTGCCAGCAGCTTGGGTCCGGGTATAGGTCAGCCCCAGCATTTT. This codes for CASSLGPGIGQPQHF.

The CDR3, as DNA: TGTGCCAGCAGTCAGGGAGGTGAGGACACTGAAGCTTTCTTT. Translated, it gives CASSQGGEDTEAFF. This chain connects TRBV6-4 to TRBJ1-1; possible D gene TRBD1, 5 bases. CDR3 size: 14 residues. CDR1 is MRHNA and CDR2 is SNTAGT in the germline V gene. V gave up 5 bases and J gave up 3 bases, with 13 bases separating them.